These T cell receptor beta chains were read from a single sample in a study of naive CD8 T cells in extremely preterm neonates. The method was immunoSEQ multiplex PCR; TCRdb's version includes in-frame clones alone and lacks a portion of them. The sample yields more than 4,500 clones, about 98% seen once. Sequenced sample: naive CD8+ T cells from blood. These TCRs come from a human donor in good health. Each CDR3 is given with its conserved first and last residue. The D gene is left open where the match is weak. The listing skips clone size in some rows; elsewhere it reads once, few, many or a size class.

TRBJ2-7	TRBV5-4	-	TRBD2	CASSAGTSGILGISYEQYF	TGTGCCAGCAGCGCCGGGACTAGCGGGATCTTAGGTATCTCCTACGAGCAGTACTTC
TRBJ2-2	TRBV9	-	TRBD2	CASSPGSREGGELFF	TGTGCCAGCAGCCCGGGTTCTCGGGAGGGCGGGGAGCTGTTTTTT
TRBJ2-3	TRBV9	-	TRBD2	CASSGRLAGQSDTQYF	TGTGCCAGCAGCGGACGACTAGCGGGACAATCAGATACGCAGTATTTT
TRBJ2-3	TRBV27	-	TRBD2	CASSPGVAGTRSTDTQYF	TGTGCCAGCAGCCCCGGGGTAGCGGGAACCCGTAGCACAGATACGCAGTATTTT
TRBJ1-4	TRBV2	-	-	CASNPGIDFQGTNEKLFF	TGTGCCAGCAACCCTGGGATAGATTTCCAGGGAACTAATGAAAAACTGTTTTTT
TRBJ2-7	TRBV7-9	-	-	CAGDGSSYEQYF	TGTGCCGGGGACGGGAGCTCCTACGAGCAGTACTTC
TRBJ1-2	TRBV28	few	-	CASSWPNLHRGYTF	TGTGCCAGCAGCTGGCCCAATCTTCACAGGGGCTACACCTTC
TRBJ2-7	TRBV19	-	-	CASSPAARTTYEQYF	TGTGCCAGTAGTCCAGCGGCGAGGACTACCTACGAGCAGTACTTC
TRBJ1-6	TRBV4-2	-	TRBD1	CASSQERTGKSPLHF	TGTGCCAGCAGCCAAGAGAGGACAGGGAAATCACCCCTCCACTTT
TRBJ1-2	TRBV28	-	-	CASSYTGGFYGYTF	TGTGCCAGCAGTTACACGGGGGGATTTTATGGCTACACCTTC
TRBJ2-1	TRBV7-9	-	-	CASSLSASEQFF	TGTGCCAGCAGCTTATCGGCTAGTGAGCAGTTCTTC
TRBJ1-6	TRBV5-6	once	-	CASSLMASPLHF	TGTGCCAGCAGCTTGATGGCATCACCCCTCCACTTT
TRBJ1-2	TRBV30	-	-	CAWSVGLLYTF	TGTGCCTGGAGTGTTGGACTATTGTACACCTTC
TRBJ2-1	TRBV12-5	-	-	CASGISGTYNEQFF	TGTGCTAGTGGTATTAGCGGAACCTACAATGAGCAGTTCTTC
TRBJ1-4	TRBV6-1	-	-	CASSETDSIDATNEKLFF	TGTGCCAGCAGTGAGACAGACAGTATAGATGCAACTAATGAAAAACTGTTTTTT
TRBJ2-1	TRBV19	-	-	CASTSRGEQFF	TGTGCCAGTACCTCCCGGGGAGAGCAGTTCTTC
TRBJ2-2	TRBV28	-	-	CASYGGELFF	TGTGCCAGTTACGGTGGGGAGCTGTTTTTT
TRBJ1-4	TRBV11-2	-	TRBD1	CASSSPGQGGKLFF	TGTGCCAGCAGCTCACCGGGACAGGGTGGAAAACTGTTTTTT
TRBJ1-5	TRBV7-9	once	TRBD1	CASSGGDRGLYGNQPQHF	TGTGCCAGCAGCGGGGGGGACAGGGGGCTGTATGGCAATCAGCCCCAGCATTTT
TRBJ2-3	TRBV10-3	once	TRBD2	CAIRVGTSGSTDTQYF	TGTGCCATCCGCGTCGGCACTAGCGGGAGCACAGATACGCAGTATTTT
TRBJ1-2	TRBV10-3	-	-	CAIRRGVQGGSNYGYTF	TGTGCCATCAGGCGGGGAGTACAGGGAGGGTCTAACTATGGCTACACCTTC
TRBJ2-1	TRBV28	-	TRBD2	CASSLRREVTYNEQFF	TGTGCCAGCAGTTTGCGGCGGGAGGTAACCTACAATGAGCAGTTCTTC
TRBJ2-6	TRBV29-1	-	TRBD1	CSVESWTGGLSGANVLTF	TGCAGCGTTGAAAGTTGGACAGGGGGCCTCTCTGGGGCCAACGTCCTGACTTTC
TRBJ1-1	TRBV27	-	-	CASSQSVNTEAFF	TGTGCCAGCAGTCAAAGCGTGAACACTGAAGCTTTCTTT
TRBJ2-6	TRBV5-4	-	-	CASSTSQAGANVLTF	TGTGCCAGCAGCACTTCCCAGGCTGGGGCCAACGTCCTGACTTTC
TRBJ1-1	TRBV27	-	-	CASSLTKNTEAFF	TGTGCCAGCAGTTTGACAAAGAACACTGAAGCTTTCTTT
TRBJ2-7	TRBV7-8	-	TRBD1	CASSIGTGAYEQYF	TGTGCCAGCAGCATCGGGACAGGGGCCTACGAGCAGTACTTC
TRBJ2-7	TRBV9	-	TRBD2	CASSVEREANEQYF	TGTGCCAGCAGCGTAGAGCGGGAAGCTAACGAGCAGTACTTC
TRBJ2-1	TRBV9	-	TRBD2	CASSVGGGLAGEQFF	TGTGCCAGCAGCGTAGGGGGGGGACTAGCGGGAGAGCAGTTCTTC
TRBJ2-6	TRBV30	-	-	CAWSQGDTGFSGANVLTF	TGTGCCTGGAGCCAAGGGGACACCGGATTCTCTGGGGCCAACGTCCTGACTTTC
TRBJ1-2	TRBV28	-	TRBD1	CASSFLGSDRPTNYGYTF	TGTGCCAGCAGTTTCCTTGGGTCGGACAGGCCCACTAACTATGGCTACACCTTC
TRBJ1-1	TRBV12-5	-	-	CASGRHRSTEAFF	TGTGCTAGTGGCCGTCATAGATCCACTGAAGCTTTCTTT
TRBJ2-1	TRBV28	-	TRBD2	CASTLLISGSGSSYNEQFF	TGTGCCAGCACCCTTCTAATTAGCGGGAGTGGTAGTTCCTACAATGAGCAGTTCTTC
TRBJ2-2	TRBV7-8	-	TRBD2	CASSWGLAGGAGELFF	TGTGCCAGCAGCTGGGGGCTAGCGGGAGGGGCCGGGGAGCTGTTTTTT
TRBJ2-7	TRBV5-1	-	TRBD2	CASSPASGRYEQYF	TGCGCCAGCAGCCCCGCTAGCGGGAGGTACGAGCAGTACTTC
TRBJ1-2	TRBV5-4	-	-	CASSFRLSSYGYTF	TGTGCCAGCAGCTTCAGGCTTTCTTCCTATGGCTACACCTTC
TRBJ2-7	TRBV27	-	-	CASREGLGGEGGNYEQYF	TGTGCCAGCAGAGAGGGGTTGGGAGGGGAAGGGGGGAACTACGAGCAGTACTTC
TRBJ2-3	TRBV27	-	-	CASSPQRISTDTQYF	TGTGCCAGCAGTCCTCAGCGGATTAGCACAGATACGCAGTATTTT
TRBJ2-1	TRBV28	-	TRBD2	CASSLAAGGPGDEQFF	TGTGCCAGCAGTTTGGCGGCGGGGGGACCAGGGGATGAGCAGTTCTTC
TRBJ1-2	TRBV29-1	once	-	CSVGARGGRDYGYTF	TGCAGCGTTGGGGCTAGGGGGGGCCGAGACTATGGCTACACCTTC
TRBJ2-5	TRBV2	-	-	CASSDQREETQYF	TGTGCCAGCAGTGACCAACGGGAGGAGACCCAGTACTTC
TRBJ2-7	TRBV28	-	TRBD1	CASQGIRRQGDEQYF	TGTGCCAGTCAAGGCATAAGGAGACAGGGCGACGAGCAGTACTTC
TRBJ2-5	TRBV13	-	TRBD2	CASSLRLAGVTETQYF	TGTGCCAGCAGCTTAAGACTAGCGGGAGTTACAGAGACCCAATACTTC
TRBJ2-3	TRBV7-8	-	-	CASSLFSLVGETDTQYF	TGTGCCAGCAGCTTATTCAGTTTAGTGGGAGAAACAGATACGCAGTATTTT
TRBJ1-1	TRBV2	-	-	CACLGGPITKNTEAFF	TGTGCCTGTCTAGGGGGACCCATAACTAAGAACACTGAAGCTTTCTTT
TRBJ1-4	TRBV30	-	-	CAWSVGAGEKLFF	TGTGCCTGGAGTGTGGGGGCAGGGGAAAAACTGTTTTTT
TRBJ2-1	TRBV27	-	TRBD2	CASSLTSGTRFYEQFF	TGTGCCAGCAGTCTCACATCCGGGACTAGGTTTTATGAGCAGTTCTTC
TRBJ2-7	TRBV7-9	-	TRBD2	CASSFVSGSFDEQYF	TGTGCCAGCAGCTTTGTCAGCGGGAGTTTCGACGAGCAGTACTTC
TRBJ1-1	TRBV27	-	-	CASSLEGLPNTEAFF	TGTGCCAGCAGTTTGGAGGGGCTACCGAACACTGAAGCTTTCTTT
TRBJ2-7	TRBV5-6	-	-	CASSYGGQSYEQYF	TGTGCCAGCAGCTACGGGGGACAGAGTTACGAGCAGTACTTC
TRBJ2-1	TRBV13	once	-	CASGAGEQFF	TGTGCCAGCGGGGCGGGGGAGCAGTTCTTC
TRBJ2-7	TRBV2	-	-	CASYVGGEQYF	TGTGCCAGTTACGTAGGGGGCGAGCAGTACTTC
TRBJ2-1	TRBV28	-	TRBD2	CASSLDLGLAGGNNEQFF	TGTGCCAGCAGCCTGGACCTTGGACTAGCGGGAGGGAACAATGAGCAGTTCTTC
TRBJ2-2	TRBV29-1	once	-	CSATEQASYTGELFF	TGCAGCGCGACAGAACAGGCCTCTTACACCGGGGAGCTGTTTTTT